The entry that follows covers one TCR beta chain sequence. As their treatment, donors received nivolumab, ipilimumab, aspirin, low-dose cyclophosphamide and low-dose radiotherapy. This sample was included in a study of low-dose radiotherapy and immunotherapy resistance in tumors. Study background: The study gave Cohort 2 1 Gy per fraction every two weeks, totaling 13 Gy over 26 weeks. The regimen for patients comprised intravenous nivolumab 240 mg every two weeks plus intravenous ipilimumab 1 mg/kg every six weeks.

First-strand cDNA used TRAV- and TRBV-specific primers, covering alpha and beta chains. TCRs were put through 20 PCR cycles of amplification with Phusion. A constant-region primer and the V-primer adapter served as the primer pair. Researchers amplified the isolated mRNA using in vitro transcription. One entry per CDR3 protein, called by TCRdb with MiXCR from the reads. This sample has about 11,000 distinct CDR3 sequences, with about 60% found just once. The source of this sequence is a human donor with advanced metastatic prostate, ovarian, gallbladder or colorectal cancer (not recorded which). This table probably holds off-target reads from a library built for another chain.

The CDR3 sequence: CASSPQTGRNEQFF. The CDR3 DNA follows: TGTGCCAGCAGCCCCCAGACAGGGCGTAATGAGCAGTTCTTC. This chain uses TRBV9 with TRBJ2-1, with 7 bases identical to TRBD1. J gave up 7 bases and V 4 bases, and 8 bases lay outside the gene matches. The germline gives CDR1 SGDLS, CDR2 YYNGEE. This CDR3 contains 14 residues.